These 2 T cell receptor beta chains were all obtained from the same sample, sequenced in a study of beta chain features in type 1 diabetes. The investigators reverse transcribed all of the isolated RNA, so they sequenced expressed TCRB transcripts. Assay: immunoSEQ multiplex PCR; the TCRdb copy retains only in-frame clones and omits some. Among 200,000 to 300,000 clones, about a tenth were seen once, and the ten largest hold more than 0.015%. Study results and limitations: Researchers report that Type 1 diabetes patients had moderately but significantly shorter TCRB CDR3s across all four CD4+ subsets.

These receptors have no known antigen. The sample was naive CD4+ T cells from blood. The receptors originated from a young man with type 1 diabetes.

Only a few counts were recorded for this clone. The rearrangement uses TRBV27 and TRBJ2-5, with D unresolved. Germline V gene sequence: CDR1 MNHEY, CDR2 SMNVEV (reference sequence). This CDR3 contains 13 residues. Trimming took off 4 bases at V and 1 base at J, with 7 bases between the two ends. The CDR3 nucleotides are TGTGCCAGCAGTTACCCAGGCCAAGAGACCCAGTACTTC. It translates to CASSYPGQETQYF.

This clone was counted between two and nine times. The chain carries TRBV6-1 and TRBJ1-4; TRBD1 is a possible D gene (6 bases). The CDR3 contains 14 residues. V lost 4 bases and J lost 7, with 13 bases in between. The germline gives CDR1 MNHNS, CDR2 SASEGT. CDR3 nucleotides: TGTGCCAGCAGTGGTGGACAGTTTGCTGAAAAACTGTTTTTT. It specifies CASSGGQFAEKLFF.